This TCR beta chain was recovered during a study of blood T cell repertoires in COVID-19. Study at large: PBMCs, B-cell-depleted T cells, or T cells were the source of the cDNA or gDNA that made up the material.

Authors' processing steps: Nucleated cell counts were estimated from reference gene primer amplification. The repertoire was sequenced with immunoSEQ multiplex PCR; TCRdb's copy has only in-frame clones and lacks some. V and J calls and clone size are as listed in that table; D and trimming were resolved from the DNA. The repertoire holds about 140,000 clones, with roughly 89% as singletons. Seattle researchers signed up patients amid active infection and tracked them longitudinally. This TCR was recovered from a man aged 25 to 40 with COVID-19, enrolled during active disease. Specimen: peripheral blood.

CDR3 amino acids: CASSQAGGQFF. CDR3 nucleotides: TGTGCCAGCAGCCAGGCGGGTGGGCAGTTCTTC. The chain uses TRBV14 and TRBJ2-1, with TRBD2 as a possible D gene (5 bases). CDR3 length: 11 residues. Germline V gene data show CDR1 as SGHDN and CDR2 as FVKESK. Trimming removed 3 bases at V and 12 bases at J, with 9 bases between.